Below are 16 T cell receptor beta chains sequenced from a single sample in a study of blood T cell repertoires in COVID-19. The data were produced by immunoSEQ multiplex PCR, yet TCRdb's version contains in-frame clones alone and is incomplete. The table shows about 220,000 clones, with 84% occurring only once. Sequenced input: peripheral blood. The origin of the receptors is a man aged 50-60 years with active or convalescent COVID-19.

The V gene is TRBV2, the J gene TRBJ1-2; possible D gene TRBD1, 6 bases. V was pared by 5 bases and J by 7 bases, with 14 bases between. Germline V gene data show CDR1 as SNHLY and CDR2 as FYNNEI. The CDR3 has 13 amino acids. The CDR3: CASSLQRQAGYTF. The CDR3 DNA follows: TGTGCCAGCAGTCTACAGCGACAGGCTGGCTACACCTTC.

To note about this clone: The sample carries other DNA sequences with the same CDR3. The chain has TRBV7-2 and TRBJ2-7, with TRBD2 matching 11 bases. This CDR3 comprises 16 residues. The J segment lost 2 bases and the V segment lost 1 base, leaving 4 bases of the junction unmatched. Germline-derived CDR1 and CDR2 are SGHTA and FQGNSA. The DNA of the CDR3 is TGTGCCAGCAGCTTAGGACTAGCGGGATTGGCCTACGAGCAGTACTTC. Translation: CASSLGLAGLAYEQYF.

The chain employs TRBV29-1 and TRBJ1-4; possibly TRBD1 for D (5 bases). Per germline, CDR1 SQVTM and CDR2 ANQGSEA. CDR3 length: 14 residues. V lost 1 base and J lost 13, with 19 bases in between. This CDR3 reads CSVEAPELSGGLFF. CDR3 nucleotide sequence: TGCAGCGTTGAAGCGCCCGAACTATCCGGGGGACTGTTTTTT.

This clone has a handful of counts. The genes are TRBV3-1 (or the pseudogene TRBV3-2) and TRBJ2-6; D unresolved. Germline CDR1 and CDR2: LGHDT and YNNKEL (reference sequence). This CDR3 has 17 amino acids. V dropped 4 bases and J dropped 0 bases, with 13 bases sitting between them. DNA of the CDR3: TGTGCCAGCAGCCCGGTCCCCCGCGGCTCTGGGGCCAACGTCCTGACTTTC. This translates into CASSPVPRGSGANVLTF.

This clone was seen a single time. Here the CDR3 DNA reads TGTGCCAGCAGCTCATGGACAGGGGGAACCACCGGGGAGCTGTTTTTT. Translation: CASSSWTGGTTGELFF. The V call is TRBV7-6, the J call TRBJ2-2, with TRBD1 identical over 10 bases. The CDR3 is 16 residues long. After removal of 4 bases from V and 4 bases from J, the junction contained 6 bases not matched to a gene. Germline lookup yields CDR1 SGHVS and CDR2 FNYEAQ.

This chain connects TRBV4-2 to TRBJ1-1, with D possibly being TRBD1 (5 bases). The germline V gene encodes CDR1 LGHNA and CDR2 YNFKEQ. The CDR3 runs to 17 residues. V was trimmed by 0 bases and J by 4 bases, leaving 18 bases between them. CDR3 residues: CASSQEIRGGWGTEAFF. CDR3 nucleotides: TGTGCCAGCAGCCAAGAGATAAGGGGAGGGTGGGGCACTGAAGCTTTCTTT.

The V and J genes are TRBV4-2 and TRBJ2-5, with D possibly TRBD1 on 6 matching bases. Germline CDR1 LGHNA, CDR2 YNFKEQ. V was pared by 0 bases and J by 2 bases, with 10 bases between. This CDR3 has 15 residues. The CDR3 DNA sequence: TGTGCCAGCAGCCAAGATCGTGACAGGCAAGAGACCCAGTACTTC. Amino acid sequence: CASSQDRDRQETQYF.

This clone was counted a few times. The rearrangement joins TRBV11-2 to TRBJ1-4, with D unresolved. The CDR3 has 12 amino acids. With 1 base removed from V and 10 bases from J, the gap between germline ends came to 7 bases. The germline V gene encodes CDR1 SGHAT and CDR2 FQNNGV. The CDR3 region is CASSLASGKLFF. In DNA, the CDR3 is TGTGCCAGCAGCTTAGCGTCCGGAAAACTGTTTTTT.

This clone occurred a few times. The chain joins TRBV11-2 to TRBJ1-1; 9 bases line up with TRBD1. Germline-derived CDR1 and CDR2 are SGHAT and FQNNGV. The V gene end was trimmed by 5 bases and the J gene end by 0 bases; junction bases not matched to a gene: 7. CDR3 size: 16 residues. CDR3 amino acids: CASSLTGGYMNTEAFF. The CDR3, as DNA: TGTGCCAGCAGCCTCACAGGGGGCTATATGAACACTGAAGCTTTCTTT. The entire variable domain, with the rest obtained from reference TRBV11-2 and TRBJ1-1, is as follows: EAGVAQSPRYKIIEKRQSVAFWCNPISGHATLYWYQQILGQGPKLLIQFQNNGVVDDSQLPKDRFSAERLKGVDSTLKIQPAKLEDSAVYLCASSLTGGYMNTEAFFGQGTRLTVV.

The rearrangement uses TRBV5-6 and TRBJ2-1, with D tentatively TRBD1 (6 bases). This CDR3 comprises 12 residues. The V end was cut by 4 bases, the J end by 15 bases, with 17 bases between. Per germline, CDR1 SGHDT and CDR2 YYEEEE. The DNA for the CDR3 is TGTGCCAGCAGCCCGTGGGGGCTAAATCTGTTCTTC. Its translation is CASSPWGLNLFF. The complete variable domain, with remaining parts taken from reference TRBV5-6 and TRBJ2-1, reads DAGVTQSPTHLIKTRGQQVTLRCSPKSGHDTVSWYQQALGQGPQFIFQYYEEEERQRGNFPDRFSGHQFPNYSSELNVNALLLGDSALYLCASSPWGLNLFFGPGTRLTVL.

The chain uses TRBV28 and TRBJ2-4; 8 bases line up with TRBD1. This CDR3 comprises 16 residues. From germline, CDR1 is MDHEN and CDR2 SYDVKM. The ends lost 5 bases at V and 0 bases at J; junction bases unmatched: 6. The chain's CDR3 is CASSPWTGRAKNIQYF. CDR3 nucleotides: TGTGCCAGCAGTCCTTGGACAGGGAGAGCCAAAAACATTCAGTACTTC.

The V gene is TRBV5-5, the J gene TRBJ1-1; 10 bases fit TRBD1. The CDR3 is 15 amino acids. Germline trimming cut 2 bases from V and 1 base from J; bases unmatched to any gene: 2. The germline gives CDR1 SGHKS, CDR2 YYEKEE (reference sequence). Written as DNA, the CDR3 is TGTGCCAGCAGCTTCCGGACAGGGGGGAACACTGAAGCTTTCTTT. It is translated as CASSFRTGGNTEAFF.

The DNA of the CDR3 is TGTGCCTGGAGTCGGGGGGGAGCAGGCTCCTACGAGCAGTACTTC. It encodes CAWSRGGAGSYEQYF. This chain links TRBV30 with TRBJ2-7; TRBD2 aligns across 8 bases. The CDR3 loop spans 15 amino acids. Germline V gene lookup returns CDR1 GTSNPN and CDR2 SVGIG (reference sequence). V shed 2 bases, J shed 0 bases, and the junction held 6 bases outside the gene matches.

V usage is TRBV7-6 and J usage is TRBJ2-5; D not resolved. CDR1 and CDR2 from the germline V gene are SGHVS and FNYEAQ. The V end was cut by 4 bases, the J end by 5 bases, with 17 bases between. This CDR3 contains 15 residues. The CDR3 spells CASSSPRGRVETQYF. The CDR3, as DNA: TGTGCCAGCAGCTCTCCGCGCGGCCGGGTGGAGACCCAGTACTTC.

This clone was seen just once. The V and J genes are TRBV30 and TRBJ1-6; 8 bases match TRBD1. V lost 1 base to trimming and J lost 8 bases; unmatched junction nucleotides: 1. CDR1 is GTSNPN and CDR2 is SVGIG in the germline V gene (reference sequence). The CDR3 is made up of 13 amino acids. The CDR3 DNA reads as TGTGCCTGGAGTGGGACAGGGCATTCACCCCTCCACTTT. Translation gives CAWSGTGHSPLHF.

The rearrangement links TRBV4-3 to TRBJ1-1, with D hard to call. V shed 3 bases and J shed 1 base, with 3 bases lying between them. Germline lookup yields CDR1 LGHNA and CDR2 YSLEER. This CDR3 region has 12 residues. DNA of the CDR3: TGCGCCAGCAGCCACGGGAACACTGAAGCTTTCTTT. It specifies CASSHGNTEAFF.